This entry lists 24 T cell receptor beta chains sequenced from one sample in a study of cytomegalovirus exposure and HLA in healthy donors. It was with 60 Vbeta and 13 Jbeta primers that the PCR ran. The repertoire was sequenced with immunoSEQ multiplex PCR; TCRdb's copy has only in-frame clones and lacks some. The listing contains 150,000 to 250,000 clones. Sequencing input: PBMCs. The receptor source for this set is a boy between 5 and 17 years old in good health and CMV-seronegative.

The V call is TRBV27, the J call TRBJ1-2, with D unresolved. Trimming removed 3 bases from V and 7 bases from J, with 18 bases in between. The CDR3 consists of 15 residues. The V gene's germline CDR1 is MNHEY and CDR2 SMNVEV (reference sequence). In nucleotides, the CDR3 is TGTGCCAGCAGTTTTAAGGCTGAGGCCCGGGGTGGCTACACCTTC. This encodes CASSFKAEARGGYTF.

DNA of the CDR3: TGTGCCAGCAGCCATTGGGGGGAGGCCTATGGCTACACCTTC. It translates to CASSHWGEAYGYTF. This chain links TRBV14 with TRBJ1-2, with D possibly TRBD1 on 5 matching bases. Trimming shortened V by 3 bases and J by 4 bases, and 12 bases separated the two germline ends. The CDR3 runs 14 residues. Germline V lookup: CDR1 SGHDN, CDR2 FVKESK.

The rearrangement links TRBV7-9 to TRBJ1-1, with TRBD1 as a possible D gene (5 bases). V was cut by 5 bases and J by 2 bases, with 18 bases left in between. The CDR3 contains 16 residues. CDR1 SEHNR and CDR2 FQNEAQ come from the germline V gene (reference sequence). CDR3 bases: TGTGCCAGCAGCCTCTACGGGGGAAGCCCCAACACTGAAGCTTTCTTT. It specifies CASSLYGGSPNTEAFF.

This chain links TRBV4-2 with TRBJ2-3, with 12 bases fitting TRBD2. The CDR3 has 18 residues. V was pared by 1 base and J by 4 bases, with 9 bases of the junction left unmatched. Germline assignment: CDR1 LGHNA and CDR2 YNFKEQ. The CDR3 coding sequence is TGTGCCAGCAGCCAAGGGCTAGCGGGGGGGCTTCCTCCAGATACGCAGTATTTT. Its translation: CASSQGLAGGLPPDTQYF.

This chain connects TRBV30 to TRBJ1-1; a weak D match, TRBD1 (6 bases). Germline V gene data show CDR1 as GTSNPN and CDR2 as SVGIG (reference sequence). V lost 5 bases and J lost 3, with 7 bases in between. There are 11 residues in the CDR3. CDR3 DNA sequence: TGTGCCTGGTACAGGGACACTGAAGCTTTCTTT. It encodes CAWYRDTEAFF. The full variable domain, its missing parts supplied by reference TRBV30 and TRBJ1-1, is SQTIHQWPATLVQPVGSPLSLECTVEGTSNPNLYWYRQAAGRGLQLLFYSVGIGQISSEVPQNLSASRPQDRQFILSSKKLLLSDSGFYLCAWYRDTEAFFGQGTRLTVV.

This chain joins TRBV6-5 and TRBJ1-2; no clear D. This CDR3 comprises 13 residues. Trimming cost V 0 bases and J 9 bases, with 11 bases left between them. Germline V gives CDR1 MNHEY, CDR2 SVGAGI. The DNA for the CDR3 is TGTGCCAGCAGTTACTCCCCCCTCCGTAGCTACACCTTC. Translated, it gives CASSYSPLRSYTF.

This chain links TRBV4-1 with TRBJ2-7, with 7 bases fitting TRBD1. The CDR3 runs 14 residues. Germline V gene data show CDR1 as MGHRA and CDR2 as YSYEKL. J gave up 3 bases and V 4 bases, and 6 bases lay outside the gene matches. CDR3 sequence (DNA): TGCGCCAGCAGCCTTGAACAGGGGTACTACGAGCAGTACTTC. Translating it yields CASSLEQGYYEQYF.

CDR3 region: CASSFVRGATDTQYF. CDR3 in DNA: TGTGCCAGCAGCTTTGTCCGGGGGGCCACAGATACGCAGTATTTT. The rearrangement links TRBV11-2 to TRBJ2-3, with D possibly TRBD2 on 7 matching bases. CDR3 length equals 15 residues. Trimming stripped 3 bases from V and 2 bases from J, with 12 bases between. Germline CDR1 SGHAT, CDR2 FQNNGV.

This chain uses TRBV7-2 with TRBJ1-5, with D perhaps matching TRBD1 (5 bases). The V end lost 1 base, the J end lost 0 bases, and 10 bases lay between the germline ends. This CDR3 has 16 amino acids. Germline CDR1 is SGHTA and CDR2 is FQGNSA. CDR3 sequence reads: CASSLVGANSNQPQHF. The CDR3 DNA reads TGTGCCAGCAGCTTAGTAGGGGCCAATAGCAATCAGCCCCAGCATTTT.

Points on this clone: At the DNA level, this CDR3 is encoded by other sequences in the same sample as well. This chain connects TRBV19 to TRBJ2-2; D unresolved. CDR3 length: 13 residues. Germline CDR1 LNHDA, CDR2 SQIVND (reference sequence). V dropped 8 bases and J dropped 6 bases, with 13 bases sitting between them. The CDR3 sequence is CASRLARAGELFF. CDR3 in DNA: TGTGCCAGTCGCCTGGCTCGGGCCGGGGAGCTGTTTTTT.

The gene calls are TRBV2 and TRBJ2-7, with D possibly matching TRBD2 (5 bases). Trimming removed 2 bases at V and 1 base at J, with 15 bases between. CDR3 length: 16 residues. Per germline, CDR1 SNHLY and CDR2 FYNNEI. CDR3 DNA: TGTGCCAGCAGTGAAAGCCCCCTGAAGCGGTCCTACGAGCAGTACTTC. It codes for CASSESPLKRSYEQYF.

This chain uses TRBV4-2 with TRBJ2-5; 10 bases fit TRBD2. The CDR3 extends over 16 amino acids. Per germline, CDR1 LGHNA and CDR2 YNFKEQ. Germline trimming cut 5 bases from V and 3 bases from J; bases unmatched to any gene: 9. The CDR3 nucleotides read TGTGCCAGCAGCGGGGCTACAGCGGGGGGGGAAGAGACCCAGTACTTC. It encodes CASSGATAGGEETQYF.

The rearrangement joins TRBV30 to TRBJ1-5, with D unresolved. CDR3 size: 13 residues. V lost 0 bases and J lost 4, with 7 bases in between. From germline, CDR1 is GTSNPN and CDR2 SVGIG (reference sequence). CDR3 in DNA: TGTGCCTGGAGTGTGGAGCGGAATCAGCCCCAGCATTTT. Protein: CAWSVERNQPQHF. The full variable domain, in which reference TRBV30 and TRBJ1-5 provide the parts outside the CDR3, is SQTIHQWPATLVQPVGSPLSLECTVEGTSNPNLYWYRQAAGRGLQLLFYSVGIGQISSEVPQNLSASRPQDRQFILSSKKLLLSDSGFYLCAWSVERNQPQHFGDGTRLSIL.

The J gene is TRBJ2-2, the V gene TRBV7-9, with D possibly being TRBD1 (5 bases). This CDR3 is 12 amino acids long. Trimming stripped 7 bases from V and 3 bases from J, with 6 bases between. The germline gives CDR1 SEHNR, CDR2 FQNEAQ (reference sequence). This CDR3 reads CASIRDTGELFF. The CDR3 region has the DNA TGTGCCAGCATCAGGGACACCGGGGAGCTGTTTTTT.

V and J are TRBV7-9 and TRBJ2-2; TRBD1 matches at 8 bases. CDR3 length: 16 amino acids. Trimming cost V 3 bases and J 1 base; bases outside gene matches: 4. The germline gives CDR1 SEHNR, CDR2 FQNEAQ (reference sequence). The CDR3 loop is CASSFPGQGNTGELFF. In nucleotides, the CDR3 is TGTGCCAGCAGCTTCCCCGGACAGGGGAACACCGGGGAGCTGTTTTTT.

The CDR3 region has the DNA TGCGCCAGCAGCCAAGATCCGGGAGCCAATGAGCAGTTCTTC. Its translation: CASSQDPGANEQFF. The chain employs TRBV4-1 and TRBJ2-1; possible D gene TRBD2, 6 bases. There are 14 residues in the CDR3. Trimming pared 0 bases from V and 6 bases from J, leaving 9 bases between. CDR1 and CDR2 (germline): MGHRA, YSYEKL.

As DNA, the CDR3 is TGTGCCACCAGCAGAGAACAGGTCCGGCAGCCCCAGCATTTT. Amino acids: CATSREQVRQPQHF. The chain joins TRBV15 to TRBJ1-5, with D perhaps TRBD1 (5 bases). Looked up from germline, CDR1 is LNHNV and CDR2 is YYDKDF (reference sequence). The CDR3 spans 14 residues. V gave up 0 bases and J gave up 7 bases, with 10 bases separating them.

This chain joins TRBV4-2 and TRBJ2-2; 7 positions agree with TRBD2. V lost 3 bases and J lost 3; bases outside the gene matches: 10. The CDR3 is 17 amino acids. Germline loops: CDR1 LGHNA, CDR2 YNFKEQ. CDR3 in DNA: TGTGCCAGCAGCCAGGTGTTACGACGGGGGGACACCGGGGAGCTGTTTTTT. It encodes CASSQVLRRGDTGELFF.

The rearrangement links TRBV30 to TRBJ2-5; 10 bases are a match to TRBD1. Matching the DNA end better, TRBJ2-7 makes the J call doubtful. Germline V lookup: CDR1 GTSNPN, CDR2 SVGIG (reference sequence). CDR3 length: 14 amino acids. The CDR3 DNA sequence: TGTGCCTGGGGCCGGGGACAGGGGCAGAACGAGCAGTACTTC. It specifies CAWGRGQGQNEQYF.

The rearrangement joins TRBV4-1 to TRBJ2-2; 7 bases line up with TRBD2. V lost 3 bases, J lost 4 bases, and 11 bases stayed unmatched. CDR1 and CDR2 (germline): MGHRA, YSYEKL. The CDR3 consists of 17 residues. CDR3 amino acids: CASSHRSSGVGTGELFF. CDR3 sequence (DNA): TGCGCCAGCAGCCATCGGTCCAGCGGGGTGGGCACCGGGGAGCTGTTTTTT.

This chain links TRBV28 with TRBJ1-2; a weak D match, TRBD1 (5 bases). V was trimmed by 3 bases and J by 9 bases, leaving 14 bases between them. The CDR3 is made up of 13 amino acids. Germline-derived CDR1 and CDR2 are MDHEN and SYDVKM. This CDR3 reads CASSFGGVPRYTF. As DNA, the CDR3 is TGTGCCAGCAGTTTCGGGGGGGTCCCCCGCTACACCTTC.

The chain has TRBV5-6 and TRBJ1-4; 8 positions match TRBD1. J lost 8 bases, V lost 4 bases, and 7 bases had no gene match. This CDR3 comprises 14 residues. Germline-derived CDR1 and CDR2 are SGHDT and YYEEEE. The CDR3 region has the DNA TGTGCCAGCAGCCCCCGACAGGGGAAGGAAAAACTGTTTTTT. The encoded protein is CASSPRQGKEKLFF. The full variable domain, in which reference TRBV5-6 and TRBJ1-4 provide the parts outside the CDR3, is DAGVTQSPTHLIKTRGQQVTLRCSPKSGHDTVSWYQQALGQGPQFIFQYYEEEERQRGNFPDRFSGHQFPNYSSELNVNALLLGDSALYLCASSPRQGKEKLFFGSGTQLSVL.

The V call is TRBV7-3, the J call TRBJ2-1; TRBD2 matches at 10 bases. CDR1 is SGHTA and CDR2 is FQGTGA in the germline V gene. This CDR3 has 14 amino acids. The J segment lost 9 bases and the V segment lost 5 bases, leaving 7 bases of the junction unmatched. Here the CDR3 reads CASSRAGGQSEQFF. CDR3 sequence (DNA): TGTGCCAGCAGCCGAGCGGGGGGGCAAAGTGAGCAGTTCTTC. Supplemented by reference TRBV7-3 and TRBJ2-1, the full variable domain reads GAGVSQTPSNKVTEKGKYVELRCDPISGHTALYWYRQSLGQGPEFLIYFQGTGAADDSGLPNDRFFAVRPEGSVSTLKIQRTERGDSAVYLCASSRAGGQSEQFFGPGTRLTVL.

The chain carries TRBV4-1 and TRBJ1-2, with unresolved D. This CDR3 spans 13 amino acids. The germline CDR1 and CDR2 sequences are MGHRA and YSYEKL. Trimming took off 2 bases at V and 4 bases at J, with 8 bases between the two ends. CDR3 sequence (DNA): TGCGCCAGCAGCCAAATCGGGAGCTATGGCTACACCTTC. It yields the protein CASSQIGSYGYTF.